Below, one T cell receptor beta chain is given with its context. The antigen remains undetermined. The data originate from a study of graft-versus-host responses after intestinal transplantation. Trimming removed 4 bases at V and 4 bases at J, with 6 bases between. This CDR3 has 12 residues. Germline V CDR1 and CDR2: SGHVS, FNYEAQ. Profiling relied on immunoSEQ multiplex PCR, and the TCRdb table lists in-frame clones only, not all of them. The sample lists tens of thousands of clones; around 96% were seen once. This chain connects TRBV7-6 to TRBJ2-3; D is unclear. The sequence derives from a human donor who received an intestinal transplant. Material: unstimulated CD8+ T cells sorted from spleen or lymph node cells, obtained before intestinal transplant. CDR3 region: CASSYVADTQYF. In DNA form, the CDR3 reads TGTGCCAGCAGCTATGTTGCAGATACGCAGTATTTT.